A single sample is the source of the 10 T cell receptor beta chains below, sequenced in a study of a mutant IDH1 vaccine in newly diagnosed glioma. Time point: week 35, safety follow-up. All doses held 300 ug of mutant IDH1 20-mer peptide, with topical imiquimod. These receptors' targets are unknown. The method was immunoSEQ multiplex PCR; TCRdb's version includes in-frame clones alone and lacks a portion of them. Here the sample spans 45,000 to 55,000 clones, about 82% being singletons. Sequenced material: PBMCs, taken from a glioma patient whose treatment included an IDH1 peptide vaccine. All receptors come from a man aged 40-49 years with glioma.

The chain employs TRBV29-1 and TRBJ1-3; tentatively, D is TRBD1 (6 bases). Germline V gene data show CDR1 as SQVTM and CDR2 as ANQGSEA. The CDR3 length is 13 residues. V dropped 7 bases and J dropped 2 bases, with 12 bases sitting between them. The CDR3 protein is CSAEGGAGNTIYF. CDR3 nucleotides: TGCAGCGCCGAGGGGGGTGCTGGAAACACCATATATTTT.

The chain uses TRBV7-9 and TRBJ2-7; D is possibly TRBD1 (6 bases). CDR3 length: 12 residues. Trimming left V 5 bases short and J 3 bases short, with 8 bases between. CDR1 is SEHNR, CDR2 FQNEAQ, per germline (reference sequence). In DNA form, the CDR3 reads TGTGCCAGCAGCCTACAGGGCTACGAGCAGTACTTC. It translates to CASSLQGYEQYF. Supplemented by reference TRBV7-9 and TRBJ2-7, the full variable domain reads DTGVSQNPRHKITKRGQNVTFRCDPISEHNRLYWYRQTLGQGPEFLTYFQNEAQLEKSRLLSDRFSAERPKGSFSTLEIQRTEQGDSAMYLCASSLQGYEQYFGPGTRLTVT.

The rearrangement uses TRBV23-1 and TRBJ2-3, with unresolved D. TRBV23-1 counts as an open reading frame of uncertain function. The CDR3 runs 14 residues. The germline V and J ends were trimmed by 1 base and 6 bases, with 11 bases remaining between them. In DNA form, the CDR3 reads TGCGCCAGCAGTCAATTTCCTAGAATGGATACGCAGTATTTT. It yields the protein CASSQFPRMDTQYF.

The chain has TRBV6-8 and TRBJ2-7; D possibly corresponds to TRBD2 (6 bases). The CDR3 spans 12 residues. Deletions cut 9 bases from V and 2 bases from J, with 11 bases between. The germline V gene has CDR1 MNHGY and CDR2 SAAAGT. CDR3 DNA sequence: TGTGCCAGGAAGACTAGAACCTACGAGCAGTACTTC. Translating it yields CARKTRTYEQYF.

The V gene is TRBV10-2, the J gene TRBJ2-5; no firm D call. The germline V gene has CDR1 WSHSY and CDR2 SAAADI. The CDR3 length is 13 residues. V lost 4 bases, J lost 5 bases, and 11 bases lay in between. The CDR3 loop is CASSASLAETQYF. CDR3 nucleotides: TGCGCCAGCAGTGCGAGTCTCGCGGAGACCCAGTACTTC.

CDR3 loop: CASSLGGRGGEQYV. CDR3 coding DNA: TGTGCCAGCAGCTTGGGGGGAAGAGGGGGAGAGCAGTACGTC. The chain links TRBV5-8 to TRBJ2-7; possible D gene TRBD1, 6 bases. This CDR3 is built from 14 residues. In germline, CDR1 is SGHTS, CDR2 YDEGEE. With 0 bases removed from V and 7 bases from J, the gap between germline ends came to 14 bases.

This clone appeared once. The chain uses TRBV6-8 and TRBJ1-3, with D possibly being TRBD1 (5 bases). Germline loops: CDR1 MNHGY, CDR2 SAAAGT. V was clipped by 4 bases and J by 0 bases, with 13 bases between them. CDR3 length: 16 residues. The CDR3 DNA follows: TGTGCCAGCAGTTCCAGGGACGTATTCTCTGGAAACACCATATATTTT. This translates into CASSSRDVFSGNTIYF.

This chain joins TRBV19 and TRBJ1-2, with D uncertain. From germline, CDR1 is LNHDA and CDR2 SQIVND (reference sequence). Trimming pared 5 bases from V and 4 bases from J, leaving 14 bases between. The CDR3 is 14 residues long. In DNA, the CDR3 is TGTGCCAGTAGTGGCGAGACGACCGCCTATGGCTACACCTTC. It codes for CASSGETTAYGYTF.

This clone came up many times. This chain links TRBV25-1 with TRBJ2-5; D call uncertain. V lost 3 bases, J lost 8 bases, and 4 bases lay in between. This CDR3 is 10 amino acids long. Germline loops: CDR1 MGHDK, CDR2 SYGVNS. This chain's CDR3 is CASSDGTQYF. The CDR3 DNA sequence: TGTGCCAGCAGTGATGGAACCCAGTACTTC. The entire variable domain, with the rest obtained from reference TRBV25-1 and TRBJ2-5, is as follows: EADIYQTPRYLVIGTGKKITLECSQTMGHDKMYWYQQDPGMELHLIHYSYGVNSTEKGDLSSESTVSRIRTEHFPLTLESARPSHTSQYLCASSDGTQYFGPGTRLLVL.

The CDR3 coding sequence is TGTGCCAGCAGTTTGTCGACTAGCCAGCGAGTGTTGTTTTTT. Translated: CASSLSTSQRVLFF. V usage is TRBV27 and J usage is TRBJ2-2, with 7 bases identical to TRBD2. CDR1 is MNHEY and CDR2 is SMNVEV in the germline V gene (reference sequence). J lost 15 bases, V lost 3 bases, and 13 bases had no gene match. The CDR3 length is 14 residues.